Following are 5 T cell receptor beta chains from one sample sequenced in a study of CXCR3-negative and CXCR3-positive naive CD8 T cells. With UMI labels, 5' RACE was used to prepare the TRB cDNA libraries. Using the 5' RACE reads, TCRdb records one entry per CDR3 protein without DNA. The sample has 20,000 to 25,000 distinct CDR3 sequences. Sequenced input: memory CD8+ T cells from blood. Receptors originate from a human donor in good health. Some clones in this sample may be carry-over from other donors' samples.

The V call is TRBV6-2 or TRBV6-3, the J call TRBJ1-1; the TCRdb D gene call, TRBD1, has no DNA to confirm it. Germline values: CDR1 MNHEY, CDR2 SVGEGT. The CDR3 loop spans 13 amino acids. This chain's CDR3 is CASSSRGYTEAFF.

The chain carries TRBV4-1 and TRBJ2-7; TCRdb outputs TRBD1, but without DNA this stays unchecked. The CDR3 runs to 13 residues. The V gene's germline CDR1 is MGHRA and CDR2 YSYEKL. The CDR3 reads CASSRQGAYEQYF.

The V call is TRBV27, the J call TRBJ2-1. Per the germline V gene, CDR1 is MNHEY and CDR2 is SMNVEV (reference sequence). CDR3 length equals 15 residues. CDR3 loop: CASSSFGGSYNEQFF.

The chain recombines TRBV4-3 with TRBJ2-1; as DNA is missing, the TRBD1 call by TCRdb cannot be tested. This CDR3 has 15 residues. Germline V CDR1 and CDR2: LGHNA, YSLEER. This CDR3 reads CASSPRGEHYNEQFF.

Its frequency marks this clonotype as large. V usage is TRBV7-2 and J usage is TRBJ1-2. The CDR3 has 14 amino acids. The germline V gene encodes CDR1 SGHTA and CDR2 FQGNSA. CDR3 residues: CASSLRKVNYGYTF.